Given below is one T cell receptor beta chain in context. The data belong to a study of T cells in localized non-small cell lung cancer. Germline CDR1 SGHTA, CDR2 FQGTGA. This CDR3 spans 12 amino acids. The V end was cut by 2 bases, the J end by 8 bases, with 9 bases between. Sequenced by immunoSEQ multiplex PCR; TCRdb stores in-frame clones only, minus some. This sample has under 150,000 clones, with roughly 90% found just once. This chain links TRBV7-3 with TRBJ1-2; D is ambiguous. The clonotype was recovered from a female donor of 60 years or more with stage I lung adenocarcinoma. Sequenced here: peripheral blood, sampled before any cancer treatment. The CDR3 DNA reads TGTGCCAGCAGCTTAGACCTTCAGGGCTACACCTTC. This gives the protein CASSLDLQGYTF.